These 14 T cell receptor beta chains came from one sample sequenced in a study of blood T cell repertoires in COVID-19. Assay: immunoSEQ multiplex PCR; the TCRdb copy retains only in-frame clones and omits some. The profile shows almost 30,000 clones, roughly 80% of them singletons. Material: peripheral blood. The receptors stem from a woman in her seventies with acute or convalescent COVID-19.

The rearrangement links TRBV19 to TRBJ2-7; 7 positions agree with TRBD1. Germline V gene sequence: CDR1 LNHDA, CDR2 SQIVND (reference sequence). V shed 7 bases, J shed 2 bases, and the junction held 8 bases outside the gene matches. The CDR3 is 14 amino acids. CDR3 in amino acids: CASTTSDRPYEQYF. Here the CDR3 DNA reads TGTGCCAGTACCACCTCGGACAGGCCCTACGAGCAGTACTTC.

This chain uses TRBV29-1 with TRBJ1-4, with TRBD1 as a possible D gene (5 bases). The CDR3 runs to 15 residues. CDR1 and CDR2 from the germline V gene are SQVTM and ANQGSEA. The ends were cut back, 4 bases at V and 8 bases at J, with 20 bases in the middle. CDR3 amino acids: CSVVSRGGTGEKLFF. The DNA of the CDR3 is TGCAGCGTTGTTTCCCGGGGGGGGACCGGAGAAAAACTGTTTTTT.

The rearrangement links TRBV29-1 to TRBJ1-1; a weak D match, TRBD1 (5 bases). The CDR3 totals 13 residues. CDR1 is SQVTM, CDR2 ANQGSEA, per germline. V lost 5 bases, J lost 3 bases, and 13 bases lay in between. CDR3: CSVTTAGDTEAFF. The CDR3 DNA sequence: TGCAGCGTTACCACCGCGGGGGACACTGAAGCTTTCTTT. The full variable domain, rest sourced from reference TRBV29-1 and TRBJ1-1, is SAVISQKPSRDICQRGTSLTIQCQVDSQVTMMFWYRQQPGQSLTLIATANQGSEATYESGFVIDKFPISRPNLTFSTLTVSNMSPEDSSIYLCSVTTAGDTEAFFGQGTRLTVV.

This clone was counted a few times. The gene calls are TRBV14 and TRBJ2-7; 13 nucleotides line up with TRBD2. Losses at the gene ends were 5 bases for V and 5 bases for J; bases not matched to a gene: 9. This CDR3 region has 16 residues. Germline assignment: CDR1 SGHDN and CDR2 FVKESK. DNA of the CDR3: TGTGCCAGCAGCAGGGGACTAGCGGGATTCTTGGACGAGCAGTACTTC. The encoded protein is CASSRGLAGFLDEQYF.

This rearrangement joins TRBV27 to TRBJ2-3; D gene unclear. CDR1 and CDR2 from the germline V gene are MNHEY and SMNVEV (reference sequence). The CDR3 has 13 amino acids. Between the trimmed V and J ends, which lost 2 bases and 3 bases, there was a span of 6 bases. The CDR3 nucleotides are TGTGCCAGCAGTTTAGTAGCAACAGATACGCAGTATTTT. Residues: CASSLVATDTQYF.

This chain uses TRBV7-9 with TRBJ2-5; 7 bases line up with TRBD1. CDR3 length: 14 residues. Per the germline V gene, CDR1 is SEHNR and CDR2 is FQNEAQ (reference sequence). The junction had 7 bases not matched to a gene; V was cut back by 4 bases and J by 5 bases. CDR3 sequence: CASSYDRDRETQYF. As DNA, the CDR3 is TGTGCCAGCAGCTATGACAGGGATCGGGAGACCCAGTACTTC.

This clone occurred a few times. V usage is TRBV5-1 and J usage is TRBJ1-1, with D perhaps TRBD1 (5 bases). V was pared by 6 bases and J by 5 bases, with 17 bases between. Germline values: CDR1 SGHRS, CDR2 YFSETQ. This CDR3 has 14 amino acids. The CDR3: CASNLSPGGTEAFF. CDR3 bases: TGCGCCAGCAATTTATCCCCCGGGGGGACTGAAGCTTTCTTT.

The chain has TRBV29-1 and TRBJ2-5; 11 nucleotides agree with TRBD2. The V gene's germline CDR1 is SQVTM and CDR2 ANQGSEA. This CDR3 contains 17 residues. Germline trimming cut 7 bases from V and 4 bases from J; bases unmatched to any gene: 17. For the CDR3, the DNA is TGCAGCGCCCCACTCTGGGAGGGCGGACTAGCGGGAGAGACCCAGTACTTC. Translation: CSAPLWEGGLAGETQYF.

CDR3 protein: CASSEWDNRPPHFGSPLHF. The CDR3 nucleotides are TGCGCCAGCAGTGAATGGGACAACAGACCTCCCCACTTTGGTTCACCCCTCCACTTT. J is TRBJ1-6 and V is TRBV10-1; tentative D call: TRBD1 (6 bases). Trimming removed 3 bases at V and 9 bases at J, with 27 bases between. This CDR3 contains 19 residues. The germline CDR1 and CDR2 sequences are WNHNN and SYGVQD (reference sequence).

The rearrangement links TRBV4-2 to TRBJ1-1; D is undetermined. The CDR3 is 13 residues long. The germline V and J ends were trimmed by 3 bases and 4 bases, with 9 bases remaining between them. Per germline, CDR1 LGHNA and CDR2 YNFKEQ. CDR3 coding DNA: TGTGCCAGCAGCCAGACACGAACCACTGAAGCTTTCTTT. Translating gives CASSQTRTTEAFF.

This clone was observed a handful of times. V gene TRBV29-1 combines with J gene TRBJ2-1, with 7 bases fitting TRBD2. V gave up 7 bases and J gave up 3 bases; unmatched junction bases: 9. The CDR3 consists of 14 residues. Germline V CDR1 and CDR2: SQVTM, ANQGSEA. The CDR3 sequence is CSGRQRGFYNEQFF. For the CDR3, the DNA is TGCAGCGGGAGACAGCGGGGATTCTACAATGAGCAGTTCTTC.

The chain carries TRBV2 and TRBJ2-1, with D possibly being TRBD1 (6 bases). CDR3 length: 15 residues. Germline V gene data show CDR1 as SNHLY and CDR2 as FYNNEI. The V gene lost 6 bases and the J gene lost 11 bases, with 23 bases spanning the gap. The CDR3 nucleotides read TGTGCCAGCAGGCCGACAGGCCATCCCCCGCTTCAGCAGTTCTTC. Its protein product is CASRPTGHPPLQQFF. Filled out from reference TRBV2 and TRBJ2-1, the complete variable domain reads EPEVTQTPSHQVTQMGQEVILRCVPISNHLYFYWYRQILGQKVEFLVSFYNNEISEKSEIFDDQFSVERPDGSNFTLKIRSTKLEDSAMYFCASRPTGHPPLQQFFGPGTRLTVL.

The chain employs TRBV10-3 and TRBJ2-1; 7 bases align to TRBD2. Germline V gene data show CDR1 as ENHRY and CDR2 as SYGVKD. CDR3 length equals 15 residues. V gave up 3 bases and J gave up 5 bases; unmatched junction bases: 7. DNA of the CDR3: TGTGCCATCAGTGATTCTCTAGCGGTTAACAATGAGCAGTTCTTC. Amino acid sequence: CAISDSLAVNNEQFF.

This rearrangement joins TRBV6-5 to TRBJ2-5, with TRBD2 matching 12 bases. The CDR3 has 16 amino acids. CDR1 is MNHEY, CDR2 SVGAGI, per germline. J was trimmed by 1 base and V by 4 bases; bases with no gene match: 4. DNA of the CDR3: TGTGCCAGCAGTTCGAGACTAGCGGGAGTCCAAGAGACCCAGTACTTC. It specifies CASSSRLAGVQETQYF.